These 4 T cell receptor beta chains were all obtained from the same sample, sequenced in a study of Tregs in tolerant kidney transplant recipients. Method: immunoSEQ multiplex PCR; TCRdb's copy keeps in-frame clones and lacks some. The repertoire has about 240,000 clones, about 80% of them found once; the top ten carry 0.55% to 0.65%. Sequencing was done on a sample of CD4+ T cells from blood. All receptors derive from a human donor in good health.

The chain carries TRBV2 and TRBJ2-7, with 7 bases lining up with TRBD1. The CDR3 spans 16 residues. The V and J ends lost 4 bases and 1 base, in that order; junction bases with no gene match: 10. The germline gives CDR1 SNHLY, CDR2 FYNNEI. The CDR3 sequence is CASSVPDRVGSYEQYF. The CDR3 DNA sequence: TGTGCCAGCAGTGTCCCTGACAGGGTAGGATCCTACGAGCAGTACTTC.

The V and J genes are TRBV5-1 and TRBJ2-7; D gene ambiguous. Looked up from germline, CDR1 is SGHRS and CDR2 is YFSETQ. V was clipped by 0 bases and J by 9 bases, with 7 bases between them. CDR3 length: 11 residues. CDR3: CASSLGVGQYF. As DNA, the CDR3 is TGCGCCAGCAGCTTGGGGGTTGGGCAGTACTTC.

This clone came up a few times. The chain recombines TRBV15 with TRBJ2-7; 7 bases align to TRBD1. The CDR3 consists of 14 residues. Germline assignment: CDR1 LNHNV and CDR2 YYDKDF (reference sequence). Trimming cost V 3 bases and J 0 bases; bases outside gene matches: 2. The CDR3 nucleotides are TGTGCCACCAGCAGTGACAGGGTCTCCTACGAGCAGTACTTC. Translation gives CATSSDRVSYEQYF.

This rearrangement joins TRBV7-9 to TRBJ1-3; maybe TRBD1 (6 bases). Germline assignment: CDR1 SEHNR and CDR2 FQNEAQ (reference sequence). CDR3 length: 15 residues. Trimming cost V 2 bases and J 4 bases, with 12 bases left between them. The CDR3 bases are TGTGCCAGCAGCTTATTAGGAGGGGGAGGAAACACCATATATTTT. Translation: CASSLLGGGGNTIYF.